These 32 T cell receptor beta chains came from one sample sequenced in a study of Graves' ophthalmopathy and Graves' hyperthyroidism. As the template, RNA transcripts were used to amplify TCR beta CDR3 regions. The first round was an RT-PCR with HTBI primers, and the second round was a multiplex PCR. TCRdb re-analysed the multiplex PCR reads in MiXCR, keeping a single row per CDR3 protein. The profile covers about 240,000 distinct CDR3 sequences, with about 46% appearing a single time and around half taken by the ten largest. The sample taken for sequencing was peripheral blood. These receptors originate from an adult man with Graves' ophthalmopathy.

V and J are TRBV20-1 and TRBJ1-3; no firm D call. Per germline, CDR1 DFQATT and CDR2 SNEGSKA (reference sequence). V was trimmed by 3 bases and J by 0 bases, leaving 9 bases between them. The CDR3 spans 14 residues. The chain's CDR3 is CSASLVGSGNTIYF. The CDR3 DNA is TGCAGTGCTAGTCTCGTCGGCTCTGGAAACACCATATATTTT.

V is TRBV5-8 and J is TRBJ2-7; possibly TRBD1 for D (6 bases). V shed 4 bases and J shed 4 bases, with 12 bases lying between them. Looked up from germline, CDR1 is SGHTS and CDR2 is YDEGEE. This CDR3 region has 13 residues. CDR3 in amino acids: CASSVQGKYEQYF. CDR3 nucleotides: TGTGCCAGCAGCGTTCAGGGGAAGTACGAGCAGTACTTC.

The rearrangement uses TRBV12-3 or TRBV12-4 and TRBJ2-2; TRBD1 matches at 8 bases. The length of the CDR3 is 15 residues. Trimming cost V 6 bases and J 2 bases; bases outside gene matches: 5. The CDR3 sequence is CASRPGQDNTGELFF. Written as DNA, the CDR3 is TGTGCCAGCAGACCGGGACAGGATAACACCGGGGAGCTGTTTTTT.

V usage is TRBV6-4 and J usage is TRBJ2-7, with D unresolved. V lost 7 bases, J lost 7 bases, and 5 bases lay in between. This CDR3 region has 9 residues. CDR1 and CDR2 from the germline V gene are MRHNA and SNTAGT. CDR3 in DNA: TGTGCCAGCATGGATGAGCAGTACTTC. This gives the protein CASMDEQYF.

The chain employs TRBV7-3 and TRBJ1-1; D call uncertain. V lost 4 bases and J lost 1, with 7 bases in between. Germline CDR1 SGHTA, CDR2 FQGTGA. CDR3 size: 13 residues. The CDR3 nucleotides read TGTGCCAGCAGCTCCTCCCCGAACACTGAAGCTTTCTTT. This sequence encodes CASSSSPNTEAFF.

The rearrangement links TRBV7-2 to TRBJ1-2; 7 bases are shared with TRBD1. This CDR3 region has 13 residues. Germline values: CDR1 SGHTA, CDR2 FQGNSA. V dropped 5 bases and J dropped 8; count of bases not matched to a gene: 8. The CDR3 spells CASSPRRGQGYTF. The CDR3 region has the DNA TGTGCCAGCAGCCCCCGGAGGGGGCAAGGCTACACCTTC.

The V gene is TRBV7-6, the J gene TRBJ1-4; perhaps TRBD1 as D (5 bases). The V and J ends lost 2 bases and 7 bases respectively, with 5 bases between them. Per the germline V gene, CDR1 is SGHVS and CDR2 is FNYEAQ. The CDR3 extends over 12 amino acids. CDR3 nucleotide sequence: TGTGCCAGCAGCTTACAGGGTGAAAAACTGTTTTTT. Translation: CASSLQGEKLFF.

The gene calls are TRBV6-1 and TRBJ2-5; D is uncertain. CDR1 MNHNS and CDR2 SASEGT come from the germline V gene. V lost 7 bases to trimming and J lost 4 bases, with 10 bases between them. The CDR3 consists of 12 residues. The CDR3 region is CASTRERETQYF. DNA for the CDR3: TGTGCCAGCACCCGCGAGAGAGAGACCCAGTACTTC.

The V gene is TRBV20-1, the J gene TRBJ2-7, with 7 bases that match TRBD2. Germline V lookup: CDR1 DFQATT, CDR2 SNEGSKA (reference sequence). This CDR3 region has 14 residues. V lost 3 bases and J lost 9; bases outside the gene matches: 14. The CDR3 bases are TGCAGTGCTAGCGACCTAGCGGCCCAGCGAGGGCAGTACTTC. As protein: CSASDLAAQRGQYF.

This clonotype was seen only a few times. The rearrangement links TRBV20-1 to TRBJ1-5, with 10 bases aligning to TRBD1. V shed 6 bases and J 11 bases; nucleotides not matched to a gene: 7. CDR1 DFQATT and CDR2 SNEGSKA come from the germline V gene (reference sequence). This CDR3 is 12 amino acids long. In DNA, the CDR3 is TGCAGTGCGGCGGGACAGGGGAGTTCCCAGCATTTT. It encodes CSAAGQGSSQHF.

This clonotype was counted a single time. The V call is TRBV20-1, the J call TRBJ2-5; 7 bases agree with TRBD2. Germline V lookup: CDR1 DFQATT, CDR2 SNEGSKA (reference sequence). CDR3 length: 13 residues. The CDR3 is CSPMGLAEETQYF. Here the CDR3 DNA reads TGCAGCCCGATGGGGCTAGCGGAAGAGACCCAGTACTTC.

This clonotype was counted ten times or more. This chain connects TRBV2 to TRBJ1-5; no definite D call. Germline CDR1 and CDR2: SNHLY and FYNNEI. V was shortened by 6 bases and J by 3 bases, with 6 bases between the two germline ends. The CDR3 has 12 residues. CDR3 residues: CASRGSNQPQHF. The CDR3 nucleotides are TGTGCCAGCAGGGGGTCCAATCAGCCCCAGCATTTT.

The chain carries TRBV7-9 and TRBJ2-7; D is perhaps TRBD1 or TRBD2 (5 bases each). Trimming stripped 4 bases from V and 0 bases from J, with 19 bases between. CDR1 and CDR2 from the germline V gene are SEHNR and FQNEAQ (reference sequence). The CDR3 sequence is 17 residues long. In DNA form, the CDR3 reads TGTGCCAGCAGCTCTGAACTCTTGGGGGAGAGCTCCTACGAGCAGTACTTC. It specifies CASSSELLGESSYEQYF.

This clonotype has ten or more counts. The genes are TRBV2 and TRBJ2-7; 7 nucleotides match TRBD1. The germline V gene encodes CDR1 SNHLY and CDR2 FYNNEI. There are 12 residues in the CDR3. The trim removed 6 bases at V and 4 bases at J, leaving 3 bases unmatched. This CDR3 reads CASSLTGYEQYF. The CDR3 DNA sequence: TGTGCCAGCAGCTTGACAGGGTACGAGCAGTACTTC.

This chain uses TRBV2 with TRBJ1-6; unclear D gene. The CDR3 contains 13 residues. V lost 3 bases and J lost 7, with 7 bases in between. CDR1 and CDR2 (germline): SNHLY, FYNNEI. CDR3 DNA sequence: TGTGCCAGCAGTGAGGGGAGGAATTCACCCCTCCACTTT. Its translation: CASSEGRNSPLHF.

V usage is TRBV7-2 and J usage is TRBJ1-4; the D is unclear. V was clipped by 5 bases and J by 6 bases, with 19 bases between them. Germline lookup yields CDR1 SGHTA and CDR2 FQGNSA. This CDR3 has 16 amino acids. CDR3 sequence reads: CASSQDWQEVDEKLFF. CDR3 DNA: TGTGCCAGCAGCCAAGATTGGCAGGAGGTGGATGAAAAACTGTTTTTT.

The V gene is TRBV28, the J gene TRBJ1-2; no clear D gene. V lost 6 bases and J lost 8, with 10 bases in between. Germline CDR1 reads MDHEN; CDR2 reads SYDVKM. CDR3 length equals 11 residues. This CDR3 is CASRNQEGYTF. In nucleotides, the CDR3 is TGTGCCAGCAGGAACCAGGAGGGCTACACCTTC.

The chain has TRBV7-9 and TRBJ1-1, with a tentative D call TRBD1 (6 bases). The CDR3 sequence is 13 residues long. Germline CDR1 SEHNR, CDR2 FQNEAQ (reference sequence). The V and J ends lost 4 bases and 10 bases respectively, with 16 bases between them. As DNA, the CDR3 is TGTGCCAGCAGCTCGGGGGGCAGGGCTAGAGCTTTCTTT. Amino acid sequence: CASSSGGRARAFF.

The J gene is TRBJ2-2, the V gene TRBV30, with D unresolved. This CDR3 is 12 amino acids long. The V gene lost 3 bases and the J gene lost 7 bases, with 9 bases spanning the gap. From germline, CDR1 is GTSNPN and CDR2 SVGIG (reference sequence). The CDR3 coding sequence is TGTGCCTGGAGCGAATGGAGCGGGGAGCTGTTTTTT. As protein: CAWSEWSGELFF.

The chain combines TRBV10-3 with TRBJ2-3, with 7 nucleotides matching TRBD1. The CDR3 loop spans 18 amino acids. In germline, CDR1 is ENHRY, CDR2 SYGVKD. Unmatched junction bases numbered 22, after V lost 10 bases and J lost 3 bases. DNA for the CDR3: TGTGCCACCAGCTTGACAGGGCAGACTATCACGGGAACAGATACGCAGTATTTT. Amino acids: CATSLTGQTITGTDTQYF.

This chain joins TRBV12-3 or TRBV12-4 and TRBJ2-5, with 9 nucleotides matching TRBD2. Trimming took 5 bases from V and 0 from J; bases not matched to a gene: 4. The length of the CDR3 is 15 residues. The CDR3 DNA follows: TGTGCCAGCAGTCCCAGACTAGCGGACCAAGAGACCCAGTACTTC. Residues: CASSPRLADQETQYF.

The chain has TRBV12-3 or TRBV12-4 and TRBJ1-5; TRBD1 matches at 7 bases. With V trimmed by 5 bases and J by 4 bases, 5 bases remained unmatched. This CDR3 has 14 residues. CDR3 loop: CASSPDRSNQPQHF. CDR3 nucleotide sequence: TGTGCCAGCAGTCCGGACAGGAGTAATCAGCCCCAGCATTTT.

Only a few counts were recorded for this clonotype. The chain joins TRBV19 to TRBJ2-6; possible D gene TRBD1, 7 bases. Trimming shortened V by 7 bases and J by 1 base, and 14 bases separated the two germline ends. Germline V gives CDR1 LNHDA, CDR2 SQIVND (reference sequence). The CDR3 is 16 amino acids. CDR3 in DNA: TGTGCCAGTACTGGTTCAGGGGGGTCTGGGGCCAACGTCCTGACTTTC. Translation: CASTGSGGSGANVLTF. The entire variable domain, with the rest obtained from reference TRBV19 and TRBJ2-6, is as follows: DGGITQSPKYLFRKEGQNVTLSCEQNLNHDAMYWYRQDPGQGLRLIYYSQIVNDFQKGDIAEGYSVSREKKESFPLTVTSAQKNPTAFYLCASTGSGGSGANVLTFGAGSRLTVL.

This clonotype showed up just a few times. This chain joins TRBV20-1 and TRBJ1-2, with D perhaps matching TRBD1 (6 bases). There are 13 residues in the CDR3. Trimming removed 3 bases from V and 5 bases from J, with 13 bases in between. CDR1 and CDR2 (germline): DFQATT, SNEGSKA (reference sequence). Written as DNA, the CDR3 is TGCAGTGCTAGCAGGGGCCAGGGTTATGGCTACACCTTC. It encodes CSASRGQGYGYTF.

The gene calls are TRBV6-5 and TRBJ1-2, with no clear D. This CDR3 region has 13 residues. V was cut by 4 bases and J by 1 base, with 7 bases left in between. From germline, CDR1 is MNHEY and CDR2 SVGAGI. The CDR3: CASSSTYNYGYTF. For the CDR3, the DNA is TGTGCCAGCAGTTCCACGTATAACTATGGCTACACCTTC.

This chain links TRBV10-3 with TRBJ1-4; no reliable D call. This CDR3 is built from 15 residues. Germline V gene lookup returns CDR1 ENHRY and CDR2 SYGVKD. Deletions cut 2 bases from V and 7 bases from J, with 14 bases between. The CDR3 region is CAISENPRASEKLFF. The CDR3 nucleotides read TGTGCCATCAGTGAGAACCCGAGGGCGAGTGAAAAACTGTTTTTT.

The chain has TRBV7-2 and TRBJ2-5, with 10 nucleotides matching TRBD1. The DNA end is more similar to TRBJ2-7, so the J call may be wrong. Germline CDR1 SGHTA, CDR2 FQGNSA. This CDR3 comprises 14 residues. The chain's CDR3 is CASTRTGTGVEQYF. DNA for the CDR3: TGTGCCAGCACTCGAACCGGGACAGGGGTCGAGCAGTACTTC.

This clonotype was detected only once. This rearrangement joins TRBV7-9 to TRBJ2-7; 9 nucleotides agree with TRBD1. The trim removed 4 bases at V and 4 bases at J, leaving 8 bases unmatched. This CDR3 has 15 residues. Germline CDR1 reads SEHNR; CDR2 reads FQNEAQ (reference sequence). The CDR3 DNA is TGTGCCAGCAGCTCTGGGACAGGGCTCGGTTACGAGCAGTACTTC. Translating gives CASSSGTGLGYEQYF.

This clonotype was found a few times. The chain couples TRBV7-3 to TRBJ1-1, with D uncertain. Trimming stripped 4 bases from V and 0 bases from J, with 12 bases between. CDR1 is SGHTA, CDR2 FQGTGA, per germline. This CDR3 is built from 15 residues. CDR3 amino acids: CASSSSGGLNTEAFF. The DNA of the CDR3 is TGTGCCAGCAGCTCCTCCGGAGGTCTGAACACTGAAGCTTTCTTT.

The V and J genes are TRBV20-1 and TRBJ1-4, with D uncertain. The V gene lost 2 bases and the J gene lost 7 bases, with 14 bases spanning the gap. Looked up from germline, CDR1 is DFQATT and CDR2 is SNEGSKA (reference sequence). This CDR3 is built from 14 residues. CDR3: CSARLAGFGEKLFF. The CDR3 region has the DNA TGCAGTGCTAGATTGGCCGGGTTTGGTGAAAAACTGTTTTTT.

This sequence joins TRBV10-3 and TRBJ2-2; no clear D. V gave up 4 bases and J gave up 1 base, with 10 bases separating them. The CDR3 is 15 residues long. Germline CDR1 is ENHRY and CDR2 is SYGVKD. The CDR3 nucleotides are TGTGCCATCAGTGTAGCCCTCGTGAACACCGGGGAGCTGTTTTTT. This sequence encodes CAISVALVNTGELFF.

The chain employs TRBV12-3 or TRBV12-4 and TRBJ2-5, with D perhaps TRBD2 (7 bases). The ends were cut back, 6 bases at V and 4 bases at J, with 21 bases in the middle. The CDR3 is 16 residues long. The CDR3 DNA follows: TGTGCCAGCAGCCGACCGGTTGGGGGGGCTTTAGAGACCCAGTACTTC. Translated, it gives CASSRPVGGALETQYF.